This T cell receptor (beta chain) is from a study of a mutant IDH1 vaccine in newly diagnosed glioma. The overall study: Vaccines began 4-6 weeks after radiotherapy alone, or with temozolomide cycles.

CDR1 and CDR2 (germline): SGHAT, FQNNGV. The V and J ends lost 5 bases and 15 bases, in that order; junction bases with no gene match: 17. The CDR3 runs to 15 residues. Time point described: week 35, safety follow-up. Every single dose of the vaccine, 300 ug of mutant IDH1 20-mer peptide, came with topical imiquimod. The assay was immunoSEQ multiplex PCR, and TCRdb's table has in-frame clones only and misses some. This table has about 68,000 clones, 84% appearing once. About this clone: Its matching antigen is unknown.

The TCR was taken from a man aged 18 to 30 with glioma. The specimen comprised PBMCs, sampled from a glioma patient whose treatment included an IDH1 peptide vaccine. The chain recombines TRBV11-2 with TRBJ1-4; 8 bases match TRBD1. The CDR3 loop is CASSVPGGQHTSLFF. The CDR3 DNA reads as TGTGCCAGCAGCGTACCAGGGGGCCAGCATACCTCTTTGTTTTTT.